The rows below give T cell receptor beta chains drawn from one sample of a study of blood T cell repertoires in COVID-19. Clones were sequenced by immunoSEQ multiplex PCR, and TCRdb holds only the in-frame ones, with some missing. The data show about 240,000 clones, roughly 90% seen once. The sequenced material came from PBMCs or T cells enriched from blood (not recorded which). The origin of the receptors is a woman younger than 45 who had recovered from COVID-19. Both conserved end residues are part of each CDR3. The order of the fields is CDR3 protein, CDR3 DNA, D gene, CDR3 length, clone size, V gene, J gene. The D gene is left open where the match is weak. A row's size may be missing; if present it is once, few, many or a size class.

CDR3 protein: CASSPGGALTYEQYF; CDR3 DNA: TGTGCCAGCTCACCAGGCGGGGCCCTGACCTACGAGCAGTACTTC; D gene: NA; CDR3 length: 15; clone size: NA; V gene: TRBV18; J gene: TRBJ2-7
CDR3 protein: CASSQATVNIQYF; CDR3 DNA: TGTGCCAGCAGCCAAGCGACAGTGAACATTCAGTACTTC; D gene: NA; CDR3 length: 13; clone size: NA; V gene: TRBV14; J gene: TRBJ2-4
CDR3 protein: CASGVRAPKRMNTEAFF; CDR3 DNA: TGTGCCAGCGGGGTCCGGGCCCCAAAGCGGATGAACACTGAAGCTTTCTTT; D gene: NA; CDR3 length: 17; clone size: NA; V gene: TRBV9; J gene: TRBJ1-1
CDR3 protein: CASTLQGARTGELFF; CDR3 DNA: TGTGCCAGCACCCTCCAGGGGGCGCGGACCGGGGAGCTGTTTTTT; D gene: TRBD1; CDR3 length: 15; clone size: NA; V gene: TRBV28; J gene: TRBJ2-2
CDR3 protein: CASSQDKAGVLHFTPYEQYF; CDR3 DNA: TGCGCCAGCAGCCAAGATAAGGCGGGAGTACTCCACTTTACCCCCTACGAGCAGTACTTC; D gene: TRBD2; CDR3 length: 20; clone size: NA; V gene: TRBV4-1; J gene: TRBJ2-7
CDR3 protein: CAWSVPQLAVGGGDEQFF; CDR3 DNA: TGTGCCTGGAGTGTACCGCAACTAGCGGTCGGAGGGGGGGATGAGCAGTTCTTC; D gene: TRBD2; CDR3 length: 18; clone size: NA; V gene: TRBV30; J gene: TRBJ2-1
CDR3 protein: CASSYGLESYEQYF; CDR3 DNA: TGTGCCAGCAGTTACGGACTAGAATCCTACGAGCAGTACTTC; D gene: TRBD2; CDR3 length: 14; clone size: NA; V gene: TRBV6-2/TRBV6-3; J gene: TRBJ2-7
CDR3 protein: CASSRVRGANEKLFF; CDR3 DNA: TGTGCCAGCAGCCGGGTCAGGGGGGCTAATGAAAAACTGTTTTTT; D gene: TRBD1; CDR3 length: 15; clone size: NA; V gene: TRBV6-6; J gene: TRBJ1-4
CDR3 protein: CASRGGLAVRYNEQFF; CDR3 DNA: TGTGCCAGCAGGGGGGGACTAGCGGTTAGATACAATGAGCAGTTCTTC; D gene: TRBD2; CDR3 length: 16; clone size: NA; V gene: TRBV2; J gene: TRBJ2-1
CDR3 protein: CASSNRGNEQFF; CDR3 DNA: TGTGCCAGCAGCAATAGAGGGAATGAGCAGTTCTTC; D gene: NA; CDR3 length: 12; clone size: NA; V gene: TRBV28; J gene: TRBJ2-1
CDR3 protein: CASSATRYNEQFF; CDR3 DNA: TGTGCCAGCAGCGCTACCAGGTACAATGAGCAGTTCTTC; D gene: NA; CDR3 length: 13; clone size: once; V gene: TRBV28; J gene: TRBJ2-1
CDR3 protein: CASSSRTGTNLGYEQYF; CDR3 DNA: TGTGCCAGCAGCTCTAGGACAGGGACTAACTTGGGCTACGAGCAGTACTTC; D gene: NA; CDR3 length: 17; clone size: NA; V gene: TRBV7-9; J gene: TRBJ2-7
CDR3 protein: CASSVDWGANYGYTF; CDR3 DNA: TGTGCCAGCAGCGTAGACTGGGGCGCTAACTATGGCTACACCTTC; D gene: NA; CDR3 length: 15; clone size: few; V gene: TRBV9; J gene: TRBJ1-2
CDR3 protein: CASSPVSGTGVQETQYF; CDR3 DNA: TGTGCCAGCTCACCGGTGAGCGGGACAGGGGTGCAAGAGACCCAGTACTTC; D gene: TRBD1; CDR3 length: 17; clone size: NA; V gene: TRBV18; J gene: TRBJ2-5
CDR3 protein: CASSLTVRGNQPQHF; CDR3 DNA: TGTGCCAGCAGCTTAACAGTCAGGGGCAATCAGCCCCAGCATTTT; D gene: NA; CDR3 length: 15; clone size: once; V gene: TRBV7-2; J gene: TRBJ1-5
CDR3 protein: CSCRQGPSTGELFF; CDR3 DNA: TGCAGCTGCAGACAGGGCCCTTCCACCGGGGAGCTGTTTTTT; D gene: TRBD1; CDR3 length: 14; clone size: NA; V gene: TRBV29-1; J gene: TRBJ2-2
CDR3 protein: CASSQVLAGGYNEQFF; CDR3 DNA: TGCGCCAGCAGCCAAGTTCTAGCGGGAGGCTACAATGAGCAGTTCTTC; D gene: TRBD2; CDR3 length: 16; clone size: NA; V gene: TRBV4-3; J gene: TRBJ2-1
CDR3 protein: CASRRGQALTTGNTIYF; CDR3 DNA: TGTGCCAGCAGGCGAGGACAGGCTCTAACTACTGGAAACACCATATATTTT; D gene: TRBD1; CDR3 length: 17; clone size: NA; V gene: TRBV7-2; J gene: TRBJ1-3
CDR3 protein: CASSYSSGNQPQHF; CDR3 DNA: TGTGCCAGCAGTTACTCGTCAGGCAATCAGCCCCAGCATTTT; D gene: NA; CDR3 length: 14; clone size: once; V gene: TRBV6-5; J gene: TRBJ1-5
CDR3 protein: CASSLDLTSRQYF; CDR3 DNA: TGTGCCAGCAGCTTAGATCTTACTAGTCGTCAGTATTTT; D gene: NA; CDR3 length: 13; clone size: NA; V gene: TRBV11-3; J gene: TRBJ2-3
CDR3 protein: CASSIVGGTEAFF; CDR3 DNA: TGTGCCAGTAGTATCGTAGGGGGCACTGAAGCTTTCTTT; D gene: NA; CDR3 length: 13; clone size: NA; V gene: TRBV19; J gene: TRBJ1-1
CDR3 protein: CASSRYDTEAFF; CDR3 DNA: TGTGCCAGCAGCAGGTACGACACTGAAGCTTTCTTT; D gene: NA; CDR3 length: 12; clone size: NA; V gene: TRBV28; J gene: TRBJ1-1
CDR3 protein: CASRPASGDRYEQYF; CDR3 DNA: TGTGCCAGCAGGCCTGCTAGCGGGGACCGCTACGAGCAGTACTTC; D gene: TRBD2; CDR3 length: 15; clone size: NA; V gene: TRBV6-2/TRBV6-3; J gene: TRBJ2-7
CDR3 protein: CASSQLGGGQPQHF; CDR3 DNA: TGTGCCAGCAGCCAATTGGGCGGGGGTCAGCCCCAGCATTTT; D gene: NA; CDR3 length: 14; clone size: NA; V gene: TRBV16; J gene: TRBJ1-5
CDR3 protein: CASTGRIGADTQYF; CDR3 DNA: TGTGCCAGCACCGGTCGGATAGGGGCAGATACGCAGTATTTT; D gene: NA; CDR3 length: 14; clone size: NA; V gene: TRBV7-8; J gene: TRBJ2-3
CDR3 protein: CASSSGLAGTDTQYF; CDR3 DNA: TGTGCCAGCAGTTCGGGACTAGCGGGCACAGATACGCAGTATTTT; D gene: TRBD2; CDR3 length: 15; clone size: NA; V gene: TRBV28; J gene: TRBJ2-3
CDR3 protein: CASSFNRARDSPLHF; CDR3 DNA: TGTGCCAGCAGTTTTAACAGGGCTAGGGATTCACCCCTCCACTTT; D gene: NA; CDR3 length: 15; clone size: NA; V gene: TRBV6-5; J gene: TRBJ1-6
CDR3 protein: CASSLGLAGGVDTQYF; CDR3 DNA: TGTGCCAGCAGCTTGGGCCTAGCGGGAGGCGTAGATACGCAGTATTTT; D gene: TRBD2; CDR3 length: 16; clone size: few; V gene: TRBV7-3; J gene: TRBJ2-3
CDR3 protein: CASSLKPAVGGYNEQFF; CDR3 DNA: TGTGCCAGCTCCCTCAAACCGGCAGTAGGAGGCTACAATGAGCAGTTCTTC; D gene: NA; CDR3 length: 17; clone size: NA; V gene: TRBV18; J gene: TRBJ2-1
CDR3 protein: CASQDRLNTGELFF; CDR3 DNA: TGTGCCTCTCAGGACAGGCTGAACACCGGGGAGCTGTTTTTT; D gene: TRBD1; CDR3 length: 14; clone size: NA; V gene: TRBV24-1; J gene: TRBJ2-2
CDR3 protein: CASGRGPVGYTF; CDR3 DNA: TGTGCCAGCGGCAGGGGGCCTGTTGGCTACACCTTC; D gene: TRBD1; CDR3 length: 12; clone size: NA; V gene: TRBV6-5; J gene: TRBJ1-2
CDR3 protein: CASSSELSRLVTPPGELFF; CDR3 DNA: TGTGCCAGCAGCTCCGAATTAAGCCGGCTAGTTACCCCACCCGGGGAGCTGTTTTTT; D gene: NA; CDR3 length: 19; clone size: NA; V gene: TRBV7-9; J gene: TRBJ2-2
CDR3 protein: CASSQDPAPWFFGGAFF; CDR3 DNA: TGTGCCAGCAGCCAAGATCCGGCGCCTTGGTTTTTTGGAGGAGCTTTCTTT; D gene: NA; CDR3 length: 17; clone size: few; V gene: TRBV14; J gene: TRBJ1-1
CDR3 protein: CASSKRRQRLNTGELFF; CDR3 DNA: TGTGCCAGCAGCAAACGTAGACAGAGATTGAACACCGGGGAGCTGTTTTTT; D gene: NA; CDR3 length: 17; clone size: NA; V gene: TRBV5-6; J gene: TRBJ2-2
CDR3 protein: CASSVRGGYGYTF; CDR3 DNA: TGTGCCAGCAGCGTCAGGGGTGGATATGGCTACACCTTC; D gene: NA; CDR3 length: 13; clone size: NA; V gene: TRBV13; J gene: TRBJ1-2
CDR3 protein: CASKTLDYYNEQFF; CDR3 DNA: TGTGCCAGCAAAACTTTGGACTACTACAATGAGCAGTTCTTC; D gene: NA; CDR3 length: 14; clone size: NA; V gene: TRBV2; J gene: TRBJ2-1
CDR3 protein: CASSLPPRTSGTYEQYF; CDR3 DNA: TGTGCCAGCAGCTTACCTCCTAGGACTAGCGGGACCTACGAGCAGTACTTC; D gene: TRBD2; CDR3 length: 17; clone size: NA; V gene: TRBV7-2; J gene: TRBJ2-7
CDR3 protein: CASSLWTGGGGTEAFF; CDR3 DNA: TGTGCCAGCAGCTTATGGACAGGGGGCGGCGGCACTGAAGCTTTCTTT; D gene: TRBD1; CDR3 length: 16; clone size: NA; V gene: TRBV7-6; J gene: TRBJ1-1
CDR3 protein: CASSKGGGPYNEQFF; CDR3 DNA: TGCGCCAGCAGTAAGGGGGGAGGGCCCTACAATGAGCAGTTCTTC; D gene: NA; CDR3 length: 15; clone size: NA; V gene: TRBV4-3; J gene: TRBJ2-1
CDR3 protein: CASSILQDHTGPQHF; CDR3 DNA: TGTGCCAGTAGTATCCTACAGGACCACACAGGGCCCCAGCATTTT; D gene: NA; CDR3 length: 15; clone size: NA; V gene: TRBV19; J gene: TRBJ1-5
CDR3 protein: CASSQRRASGSYEQYF; CDR3 DNA: TGCGCCAGCAGCCAACGAAGGGCTAGCGGGAGCTACGAGCAGTACTTC; D gene: TRBD2; CDR3 length: 16; clone size: NA; V gene: TRBV4-1; J gene: TRBJ2-7
CDR3 protein: CASSEPPGLSGTDTQYF; CDR3 DNA: TGTGCCAGCAGTGAACCTCCAGGGTTATCCGGCACAGATACGCAGTATTTT; D gene: NA; CDR3 length: 17; clone size: NA; V gene: TRBV25-1; J gene: TRBJ2-3
CDR3 protein: CSASAGLLNNEQFF; CDR3 DNA: TGCAGCGCCTCGGCGGGACTACTAAATAATGAGCAGTTCTTC; D gene: TRBD2; CDR3 length: 14; clone size: once; V gene: TRBV29-1; J gene: TRBJ2-1
CDR3 protein: CASSLRTESNQPQHF; CDR3 DNA: TGTGCCAGCAGTTTAAGGACAGAGAGCAATCAGCCCCAGCATTTT; D gene: NA; CDR3 length: 15; clone size: NA; V gene: TRBV27; J gene: TRBJ1-5
CDR3 protein: CASRRSGTGWLEQYF; CDR3 DNA: TGCGCCAGCAGACGTTCCGGGACAGGTTGGCTCGAGCAGTACTTC; D gene: TRBD1; CDR3 length: 15; clone size: NA; V gene: TRBV5-1; J gene: TRBJ2-7
CDR3 protein: CASSFPRGTGDSISYNEQFF; CDR3 DNA: TGTGCCAGCAGTTTCCCACGGGGGACAGGGGATTCGATATCCTACAATGAGCAGTTCTTC; D gene: TRBD1; CDR3 length: 20; clone size: NA; V gene: TRBV28; J gene: TRBJ2-1
CDR3 protein: CASSSDRDFSGYTF; CDR3 DNA: TGTGCCAGCAGCTCGGACAGGGATTTCTCTGGCTACACCTTC; D gene: TRBD1; CDR3 length: 14; clone size: NA; V gene: TRBV5-5; J gene: TRBJ1-2
CDR3 protein: CASSEDRVSSGGRPYEQYF; CDR3 DNA: TGTGCCAGCAGCGAGGACAGGGTCTCTTCTGGGGGACGTCCCTACGAGCAGTACTTC; D gene: TRBD1; CDR3 length: 19; clone size: NA; V gene: TRBV5-6; J gene: TRBJ2-7
CDR3 protein: CASSYIVRNNSPLHF; CDR3 DNA: TGTGCCAGCAGTTACATCGTCAGGAATAATTCACCCCTCCACTTT; D gene: NA; CDR3 length: 15; clone size: NA; V gene: TRBV6-6; J gene: TRBJ1-6
CDR3 protein: CASSQEISGRANEQFF; CDR3 DNA: TGTGCCAGCAGCCAAGAGATTAGCGGGAGGGCCAATGAGCAGTTCTTC; D gene: TRBD2; CDR3 length: 16; clone size: NA; V gene: TRBV4-2; J gene: TRBJ2-1
CDR3 protein: CASSFWTGAGGYTF; CDR3 DNA: TGTGCCAGCAGTTTCTGGACAGGGGCGGGTGGCTACACCTTC; D gene: TRBD1; CDR3 length: 14; clone size: NA; V gene: TRBV27; J gene: TRBJ1-2
CDR3 protein: CASSYGSYLEQFF; CDR3 DNA: TGTGCCAGCAGTTACGGGAGTTATCTTGAGCAGTTCTTC; D gene: NA; CDR3 length: 13; clone size: NA; V gene: TRBV6-2/TRBV6-3; J gene: TRBJ2-1
CDR3 protein: CATRRGGRNYGYTF; CDR3 DNA: TGTGCCACCAGAAGGGGGGGCCGGAACTATGGCTACACCTTC; D gene: NA; CDR3 length: 14; clone size: NA; V gene: TRBV15; J gene: TRBJ1-2
CDR3 protein: CASRDSPTDNSPLHF; CDR3 DNA: TGTGCCAGTAGGGACAGCCCTACGGATAATTCACCCCTCCACTTT; D gene: NA; CDR3 length: 15; clone size: NA; V gene: TRBV19; J gene: TRBJ1-6